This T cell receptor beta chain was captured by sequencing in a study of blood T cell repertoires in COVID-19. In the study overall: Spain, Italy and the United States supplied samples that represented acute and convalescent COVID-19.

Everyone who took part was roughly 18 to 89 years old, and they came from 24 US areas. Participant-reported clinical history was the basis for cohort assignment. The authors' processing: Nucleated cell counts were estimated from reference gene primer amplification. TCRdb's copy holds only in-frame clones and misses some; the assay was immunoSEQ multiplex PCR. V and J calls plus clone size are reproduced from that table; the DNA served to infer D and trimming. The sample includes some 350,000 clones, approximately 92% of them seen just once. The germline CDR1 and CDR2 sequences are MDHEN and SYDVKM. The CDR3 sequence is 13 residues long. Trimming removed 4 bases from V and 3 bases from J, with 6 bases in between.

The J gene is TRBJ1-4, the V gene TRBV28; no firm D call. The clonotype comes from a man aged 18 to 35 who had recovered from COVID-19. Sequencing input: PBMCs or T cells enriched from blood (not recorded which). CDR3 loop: CASSWQSNEKLFF. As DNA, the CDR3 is TGTGCCAGCAGTTGGCAGTCTAATGAAAAACTGTTTTTT.